The 16 T cell receptor beta chains below all came from one sample that was sequenced in a study of T cells in Graves' hyperthyroidism and ophthalmopathy. TCR beta CDR3 region amplification was performed from RNA transcripts. The HTBI primer set was used in a first-round RT-PCR of the TCR CDR3. From the multiplex PCR reads, TCRdb called clonotypes with MiXCR, one entry per CDR3 protein. The data hold some 300,000 distinct CDR3 sequences, with approximately 17% observed a single time. Sequencing input: blood. The receptors here all came from a man aged 25 to 45 with Graves' hyperthyroidism.

The rearrangement uses TRBV19 and TRBJ1-4; D not resolved. CDR3 size: 15 residues. CDR1 and CDR2 from the germline V gene are LNHDA and SQIVND (reference sequence). Trimming removed 7 bases at V and 4 bases at J, with 16 bases between. CDR3 in amino acids: CASTTYAELNEKLFF. In DNA, the CDR3 is TGTGCCAGTACCACGTATGCGGAACTTAATGAAAAACTGTTTTTT.

This clonotype was detected many times. The gene calls are TRBV20-1 and TRBJ1-5; TRBD1 might be the D (5 bases). With 6 bases removed from V and 0 bases from J, the gap between germline ends came to 6 bases. Germline CDR1 is DFQATT and CDR2 is SNEGSKA (reference sequence). The CDR3 contains 12 residues. The DNA for the CDR3 is TGCAGTGCCGACAGTAGCAATCAGCCCCAGCATTTT. It encodes CSADSSNQPQHF.

This clonotype turned up a few times. The chain employs TRBV7-9 and TRBJ2-5; D is tentatively TRBD1 or TRBD2 (5 bases each). V was shortened by 5 bases and J by 3 bases, with 16 bases between the two germline ends. The CDR3 loop spans 15 amino acids. Germline CDR1 SEHNR, CDR2 FQNEAQ (reference sequence). This CDR3 reads CASSLGTSLEETQYF. The DNA for the CDR3 is TGTGCCAGCAGCCTGGGGACCAGCTTGGAAGAGACCCAGTACTTC.

This clonotype showed up many times. This chain connects TRBV7-6 to TRBJ2-5, with TRBD2 identical over 8 bases. V dropped 2 bases and J dropped 5; count of bases not matched to a gene: 7. Germline V gives CDR1 SGHVS, CDR2 FNYEAQ. There are 15 residues in the CDR3. CDR3 in amino acids: CASSLNGRAGETQYF. The CDR3 DNA sequence: TGTGCCAGCAGCTTAAACGGGAGGGCCGGGGAGACCCAGTACTTC.

There are many counts of this clonotype. The rearrangement links TRBV28 to TRBJ2-7, with 7 bases lining up with TRBD1. The CDR3 totals 12 residues. V lost 10 bases to trimming and J lost 3 bases; unmatched junction nucleotides: 6. Germline V gene lookup returns CDR1 MDHEN and CDR2 SYDVKM. CDR3 nucleotides: TGTGCCACGAGGGGGCGGGTCTACGAGCAGTACTTC. Translated: CATRGRVYEQYF.

This clonotype was seen at least ten times. This chain connects TRBV2 to TRBJ2-1; no definite D call. Germline CDR1 SNHLY, CDR2 FYNNEI. The length of the CDR3 is 14 residues. V lost 8 bases, J lost 0 bases, and 11 bases lay in between. CDR3 sequence: CASHPTHSYNEQFF. The CDR3 DNA follows: TGTGCCAGCCACCCGACCCACTCCTACAATGAGCAGTTCTTC. Looking up the rest from reference TRBV2 and TRBJ2-1 gives the full variable domain: EPEVTQTPSHQVTQMGQEVILRCVPISNHLYFYWYRQILGQKVEFLVSFYNNEISEKSEIFDDQFSVERPDGSNFTLKIRSTKLEDSAMYFCASHPTHSYNEQFFGPGTRLTVL.

This clonotype has just a few counts. This chain joins TRBV7-3 and TRBJ2-5, with D perhaps matching TRBD1 or TRBD2 (5 bases each). This CDR3 contains 15 residues. Trimming shortened V by 1 base and J by 1 base, and 10 bases separated the two germline ends. Germline CDR1 and CDR2: SGHTA and FQGTGA. The CDR3: CASSLNPGRQETQYF. In nucleotides, the CDR3 is TGTGCCAGCAGCTTAAATCCGGGACGCCAAGAGACCCAGTACTTC.

The table lists this clonotype with many counts. This chain uses TRBV5-5 with TRBJ2-5, with 10 bases that match TRBD1. The CDR3 loop spans 14 amino acids. The germline CDR1 and CDR2 sequences are SGHKS and YYEKEE (reference sequence). Trimming cost V 7 bases and J 2 bases; bases outside gene matches: 5. The CDR3 DNA reads TGTGCCAGCTTCGACAGGGGGCGTCAAGAGACCCAGTACTTC. Protein: CASFDRGRQETQYF. The whole variable domain, filled in from reference TRBV5-5 and TRBJ2-5, reads DAGVTQSPTHLIKTRGQQVTLRCSPISGHKSVSWYQQVLGQGPQFIFQYYEKEERGRGNFPDRFSARQFPNYSSELNVNALLLGDSALYLCASFDRGRQETQYFGPGTRLLVL.

There are a few counts of this clonotype. The chain recombines TRBV30 with TRBJ1-1; possibly TRBD1 for D (5 bases). Germline values: CDR1 GTSNPN, CDR2 SVGIG (reference sequence). This CDR3 has 11 amino acids. In DNA, the CDR3 is TGTATCGGGGGGATGAACACTGAAGCTTTCTTT. Amino acid sequence: CIGGMNTEAFF.

Ten or more counts support this clonotype. The rearrangement uses TRBV28 and TRBJ1-1, with a tentative D call TRBD1 (5 bases). The germline V gene encodes CDR1 MDHEN and CDR2 SYDVKM. There are 13 residues in the CDR3. V was shortened by 7 bases and J by 4 bases, with 13 bases between the two germline ends. CDR3 amino acids: CASKRGQSTEAFF. The CDR3 DNA is TGTGCCAGCAAAAGGGGTCAGAGCACTGAAGCTTTCTTT.

This rearrangement joins TRBV7-6 to TRBJ2-2; perhaps TRBD2 as D (5 bases). CDR1 SGHVS and CDR2 FNYEAQ come from the germline V gene. This CDR3 contains 15 residues. The V gene lost 5 bases and the J gene lost 7 bases, with 17 bases spanning the gap. The chain's CDR3 is CASSQLGLGIGELFF. The CDR3 DNA reads as TGTGCCAGCAGCCAGCTCGGACTGGGGATCGGGGAGCTGTTTTTT.

This clonotype has ten or more counts. The rearrangement uses TRBV3-1 and TRBJ1-1, with 9 bases lining up with TRBD1. Germline V gene sequence: CDR1 LGHDT, CDR2 YNNKEL (reference sequence). CDR3 length: 14 residues. V lost 3 bases, J lost 4 bases, and 3 bases stayed unmatched. The CDR3 loop reads CASSHDRGGTEAFF. DNA for the CDR3: TGTGCCAGCAGCCATGACAGGGGGGGCACTGAAGCTTTCTTT.

This clonotype was counted ten times or more. The V gene is TRBV5-1, the J gene TRBJ2-1, with D unresolved. This CDR3 is 13 amino acids long. The germline V gene has CDR1 SGHRS and CDR2 YFSETQ. V lost 0 bases and J 4 bases, leaving 5 bases between the germline ends. This CDR3 reads CASSLGEYNEQFF. The DNA of the CDR3 is TGCGCCAGCAGCTTGGGGGAATACAATGAGCAGTTCTTC. The variable domain in full, completed from reference TRBV5-1 and TRBJ2-1, reads KAGVTQTPRYLIKTRGQQVTLSCSPISGHRSVSWYQQTPGQGLQFLFEYFSETQRNKGNFPGRFSGRQFSNSRSEMNVSTLELGDSALYLCASSLGEYNEQFFGPGTRLTVL.

The table lists this clonotype with a few counts. Germline is not matched at one junction end, which may reflect a read error. The rearrangement joins TRBV7-8 to TRBJ1-5; 7 bases fit TRBD1. The CDR3 runs 15 residues. Germline loops: CDR1 SGHVS, CDR2 FQNEAQ. In nucleotides, the CDR3 is TGTGCCAGCAGCCCAGGCCGGGACAGAAATCATCCCCAGCATTTT. Translation gives CASSPGRDRNHPQHF.

In this sample, this clonotype turned up many times. The genes are TRBV20-1 and TRBJ2-1; 7 bases fit TRBD2. Germline assignment: CDR1 DFQATT and CDR2 SNEGSKA (reference sequence). This CDR3 comprises 14 residues. With V trimmed by 3 bases and J by 0 bases, 2 bases remained unmatched. CDR3 coding DNA: TGCAGTGCTAGCGTAGCGGGCTCCTACAATGAGCAGTTCTTC. Translating gives CSASVAGSYNEQFF.

Points on this clonotype: This may come from a read error, since a much larger clone is one base off. The rearrangement uses TRBV7-9 and TRBJ2-7; 8 bases line up with TRBD1. Germline loops: CDR1 SEHNR, CDR2 FQNEAQ (reference sequence). The CDR3 totals 14 residues. J was trimmed by 4 bases and V by 5 bases; bases with no gene match: 7. The CDR3 sequence is CASSKRQGIYEQYF. Here the CDR3 DNA reads TGTGCCAGCAGCAAAAGACAGGGGATATACGAGCAGTACTTC.